This TCR beta chain comes out of a study of blood T cell repertoires in COVID-19. V gave up 6 bases and J gave up 5 bases, with 19 bases separating them. Germline V CDR1 and CDR2: LNHDA, SQIVND (reference sequence). CDR3 length: 16 amino acids. TCRdb's table, derived via immunoSEQ multiplex PCR, lists solely in-frame clones and lacks some. Of some 31,000 clones in the sample, approximately 85% were seen once. This sequence originates from a man older than 75 with active COVID-19. The chain employs TRBV19 and TRBJ2-2; D may be TRBD2 (6 bases). The sample consisted of peripheral blood. The CDR3 bases are TGTGCCAGTAGGCCGACCCGGACTACCGCGACCGGGGAGCTGTTTTTT. It encodes CASRPTRTTATGELFF.